This TCR beta chain was profiled in a study of T cell responses to AZD1222 COVID-19 vaccine. Study findings and constraints: After the peak T cell response, and only then, were repertoires sampled.

Libraries were prepared by immunoSEQ multiplex PCR; TCRdb keeps only in-frame clonotypes and omits some of them. The sample has about 130,000 clones, roughly 90% seen once. This clone was recorded only once. Antigen unknown. Trimming cost V 2 bases and J 4 bases; bases outside gene matches: 4. This CDR3 is built from 14 residues. Germline V CDR1 and CDR2: SGHKS, YYEKEE (reference sequence). The chain uses TRBV5-5 and TRBJ2-7, with 9 bases that match TRBD1. This receptor was obtained from an adult who received the AZD1222 COVID-19 vaccine. Sample: peripheral blood, taken 28 days after the second AZD1222 dose. CDR3 bases: TGTGCCAGCAGCTTCGGGACAGGGACATACGAGCAGTACTTC. It is translated as CASSFGTGTYEQYF.